This T cell receptor (beta chain) was sequenced in a study of radiotherapy plus CTLA-4 blockade in lung cancer. The table came from immunoSEQ multiplex PCR; TCRdb's copy has only in-frame clones and leaves some out. The sample includes about 45,000 clones, over 55% of them seen just once. Ipilimumab CTLA-4 blockade and focal radiation were given to patients with chemo-refractory metastatic non-small-cell lung cancer. Unmatched junction bases numbered 16, after V lost 5 bases and J lost 3 bases. The CDR3 consists of 19 residues. CDR1 and CDR2 from the germline V gene are KGHSY and FQNENV. This chain uses TRBV16 with TRBJ2-1, with TRBD2 identical over 10 bases. This TCR was recovered from a human donor with non-small cell lung cancer who had a partial response to radiotherapy plus ipilimumab. The material was peripheral blood, obtained from a patient treated with radiotherapy plus ipilimumab. CDR3 sequence: CASSSGRLAGVKGYNEQFF. The CDR3 DNA sequence: TGTGCCAGCAGCTCAGGTCGGCTAGCGGGAGTAAAGGGCTACAATGAGCAGTTCTTC.